This T cell receptor (beta chain) derives from a study of T cell responses to AZD1222 COVID-19 vaccine. On this clone itself: The antigen remains undetermined.

The CDR3 sequence is 13 residues long. The germline V gene has CDR1 GTSNPN and CDR2 SVGIG (reference sequence). J was trimmed by 4 bases and V by 5 bases; bases with no gene match: 7. The study's findings and limits: Two AZD1222 administrations were followed by greater Spike-specific TCR breadth and depth. There were mostly white British donors and more females than males, and clonal diversity was possibly underestimated.

Generated by immunoSEQ multiplex PCR, the TCRdb table keeps only in-frame clones and is missing some. The table shows 130,000 to 150,000 clones, with about 86% occurring only once. J is TRBJ1-2 and V is TRBV30; 7 nucleotides line up with TRBD1. Sequenced here: peripheral blood, sampled 28 days after the second AZD1222 dose. This sequence originates from an adult who received the AZD1222 COVID-19 vaccine. Here the CDR3 reads CAWARDSLYGYTF. CDR3 coding DNA: TGTGCCTGGGCCCGGGACAGCCTCTATGGCTACACCTTC.